This T cell receptor beta chain was sequenced in a study of blood T cell repertoires in COVID-19. Study information: Samples came from the United States, Italy and Spain, spanning acute and convalescent COVID-19. The analysed material was cDNA or gDNA that came from T cells, B-cell-depleted T cells, or PBMCs.

CDR1 and CDR2 (germline): SGHTS, YDEGEE. The CDR3 has 11 residues. Trimming removed 3 bases at V and 7 bases at J, with 7 bases between. TCRdb's table, derived via immunoSEQ multiplex PCR, lists solely in-frame clones and lacks some. The sample yields about 210,000 clones, around nine tenths seen once. This chain links TRBV5-8 with TRBJ1-1; D remains ambiguous. The sample taken for sequencing was peripheral blood. The clonotype originates from a woman aged 40 to 49 with acute or convalescent COVID-19. CDR3: CASSSLFEAFF. The CDR3 DNA sequence: TGTGCCAGCAGCTCTCTGTTTGAAGCTTTCTTT.